The sequence of this T cell receptor (beta chain) was determined in a study of cytomegalovirus exposure and HLA in healthy donors. PCR primers comprised 60 Vbeta and 13 Jbeta primers. Sequencing used immunoSEQ multiplex PCR; TCRdb keeps in-frame clones, though not all of them. The profile shows 150,000 to 160,000 clones, around 80% of them singletons. The study, taken as a whole, reports: A few CMV-associated chains proved CMV antigen-specific in vitro.

Looked up from germline, CDR1 is SGHVS and CDR2 is FNYEAQ. V was trimmed by 1 base and J by 0 bases, leaving 12 bases between them. The CDR3 totals 17 residues. For this clone: The antigen is undetermined.

Material for sequencing was PBMCs. The receptor comes from a woman in her thirties or forties in good health and CMV-seronegative. The genes are TRBV7-6 and TRBJ1-4; D is uncertain. CDR3 sequence (DNA): TGTGCCAGCAGCTTAGGAGAATTTCTCGCAACTAATGAAAAACTGTTTTTT. As protein: CASSLGEFLATNEKLFF.